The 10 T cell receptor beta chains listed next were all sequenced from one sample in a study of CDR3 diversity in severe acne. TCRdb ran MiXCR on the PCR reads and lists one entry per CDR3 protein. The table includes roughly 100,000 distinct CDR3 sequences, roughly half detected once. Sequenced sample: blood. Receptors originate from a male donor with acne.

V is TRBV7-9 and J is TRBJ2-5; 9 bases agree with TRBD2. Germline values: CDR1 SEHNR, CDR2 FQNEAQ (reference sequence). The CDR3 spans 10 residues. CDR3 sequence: CVAGGETQYF. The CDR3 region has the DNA TGTGTCGCGGGGGGGGAGACCCAGTACTTC.

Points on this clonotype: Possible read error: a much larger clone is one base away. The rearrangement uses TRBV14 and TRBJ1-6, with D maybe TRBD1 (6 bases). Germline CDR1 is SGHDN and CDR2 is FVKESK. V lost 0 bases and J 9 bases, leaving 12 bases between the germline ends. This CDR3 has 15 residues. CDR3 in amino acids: CASSQDAGVSSPLHF. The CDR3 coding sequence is TGTGCCAGCAGCCAAGATGCAGGGGTAAGTTCACCCCTCCACTTT.

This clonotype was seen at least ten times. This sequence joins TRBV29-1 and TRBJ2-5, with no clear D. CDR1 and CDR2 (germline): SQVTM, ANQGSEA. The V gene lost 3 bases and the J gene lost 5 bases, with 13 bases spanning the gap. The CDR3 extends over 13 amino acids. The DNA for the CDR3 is TGCAGCGTTGAGGGAAGTTCGAGGGAGACCCAGTACTTC. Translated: CSVEGSSRETQYF.

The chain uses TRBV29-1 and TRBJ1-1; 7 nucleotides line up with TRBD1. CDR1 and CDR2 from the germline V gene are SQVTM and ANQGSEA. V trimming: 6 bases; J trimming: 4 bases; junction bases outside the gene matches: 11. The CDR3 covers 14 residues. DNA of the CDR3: TGCAGCGTATCGACAGGGTTCCTCATCACTGAAGCTTTCTTT. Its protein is CSVSTGFLITEAFF.

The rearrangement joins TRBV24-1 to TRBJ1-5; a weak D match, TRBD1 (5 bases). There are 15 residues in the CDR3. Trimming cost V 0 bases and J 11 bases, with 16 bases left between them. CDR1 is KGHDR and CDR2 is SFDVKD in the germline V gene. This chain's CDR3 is CATSDLRGDWETQHF. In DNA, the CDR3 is TGTGCCACCAGTGATTTGCGAGGGGACTGGGAGACCCAGCATTTT.

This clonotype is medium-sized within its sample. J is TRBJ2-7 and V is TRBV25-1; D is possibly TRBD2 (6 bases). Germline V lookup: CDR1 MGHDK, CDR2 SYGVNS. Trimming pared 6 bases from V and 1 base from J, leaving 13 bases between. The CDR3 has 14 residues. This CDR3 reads CASRNIGGSYEQYF. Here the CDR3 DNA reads TGTGCCAGCAGAAACATCGGGGGATCCTACGAGCAGTACTTC.

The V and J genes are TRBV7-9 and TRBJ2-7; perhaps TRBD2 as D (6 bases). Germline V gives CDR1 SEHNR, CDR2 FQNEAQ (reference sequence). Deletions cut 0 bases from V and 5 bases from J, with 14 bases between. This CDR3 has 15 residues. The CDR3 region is CASSLAGGSFDEQYF. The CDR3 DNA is TGTGCCAGCAGCTTAGCGGGAGGTTCATTCGACGAGCAGTACTTC.

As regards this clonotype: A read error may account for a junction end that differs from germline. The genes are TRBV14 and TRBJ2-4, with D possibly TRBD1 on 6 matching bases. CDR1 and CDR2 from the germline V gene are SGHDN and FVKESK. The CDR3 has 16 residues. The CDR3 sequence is CASNQDRLDAKNIQYF. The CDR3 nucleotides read TGTGCCAGCAACCAAGACAGGCTAGACGCCAAAAACATTCAGTACTTC.

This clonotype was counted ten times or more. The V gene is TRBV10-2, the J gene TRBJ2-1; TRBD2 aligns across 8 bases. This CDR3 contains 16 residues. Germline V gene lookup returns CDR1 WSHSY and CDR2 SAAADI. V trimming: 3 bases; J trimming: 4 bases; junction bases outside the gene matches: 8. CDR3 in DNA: TGCGCCAGCAGTGATACGGCGGGGGGTTCTTACAATGAGCAGTTCTTC. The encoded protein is CASSDTAGGSYNEQFF.

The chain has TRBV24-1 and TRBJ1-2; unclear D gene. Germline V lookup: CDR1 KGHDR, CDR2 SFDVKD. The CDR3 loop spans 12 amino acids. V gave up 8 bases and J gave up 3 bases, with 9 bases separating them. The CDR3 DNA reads TGTGCCACCATTAGGTGTGACTATGGCTACACCTTC. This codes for CATIRCDYGYTF.